The rows below give T cell receptor beta chains drawn from one sample of a study of regulatory dendritic cells for organ transplantation. Libraries were prepared by immunoSEQ multiplex PCR; TCRdb keeps only in-frame clonotypes and omits some of them. The sample includes 25,000 to 30,000 clones, more than 70% seen only once; the top ten take roughly 0.4%. Specimen: naive CD8+ T cells from blood. These receptors came from a human donor in good health. CDR3s include the opening cysteine and the closing phenylalanine or tryptophan. Fields, in order: D gene, clone size, V gene, J gene, CDR3 protein, CDR3 DNA. D genes are given only for firm matches. Some rows have no size entry. The others give once, few or many, or a class for an expanded clone.

TRBD1	NA	TRBV27	TRBJ2-1	CASSLSQGAGEQFF	TGTGCCAGCAGTTTATCGCAGGGGGCGGGTGAGCAGTTCTTC
TRBD1	NA	TRBV7-6	TRBJ1-1	CASSWTGGAAFF	TGTGCCAGCAGCTGGACAGGGGGTGCGGCTTTCTTT
TRBD1	NA	TRBV5-6	TRBJ2-7	CASSLGGLIYEQYF	TGTGCCAGCAGCTTAGGGGGCCTGATCTACGAGCAGTACTTC
NA	few	TRBV25-1	TRBJ1-6	CASSEEGVASPLHF	TGTGCCAGCAGTGAAGAGGGGGTAGCTTCACCCCTCCACTTT
NA	NA	TRBV14	TRBJ1-2	CASSHRDYGYTF	TGTGCCAGCAGCCACCGTGACTATGGCTACACCTTC
NA	NA	TRBV6-5	TRBJ2-7	CASSPPGLIYEQYF	TGTGCCAGCAGTCCCCCAGGGTTAATCTACGAGCAGTACTTC
NA	NA	TRBV11-2	TRBJ2-7	CASSFGTQYEQYF	TGTGCCAGCAGCTTTGGGACACAGTACGAGCAGTACTTC
NA	NA	TRBV6-6	TRBJ2-7	CASRQQGGHEQYF	TGTGCCAGCAGGCAACAGGGTGGGCACGAGCAGTACTTC
NA	NA	TRBV11-2	TRBJ1-5	CASSLRGGRNQPQHF	TGTGCCAGCAGCTTAAGGGGGGGCCGTAATCAGCCCCAGCATTTT
TRBD2	NA	TRBV5-1	TRBJ2-5	CASRTGTSGGPQETQYF	TGCGCCAGCAGGACCGGGACTAGCGGGGGGCCCCAGGAGACCCAGTACTTC
NA	few	TRBV15	TRBJ1-1	CATSRGGGRANTEAFF	TGTGCCACCAGCAGAGGGGGAGGGAGGGCGAACACTGAAGCTTTCTTT
TRBD1	NA	TRBV19	TRBJ2-7	CASSLRGRQGFWEQYF	TGTGCCAGTAGCCTAAGGGGGCGCCAGGGCTTCTGGGAGCAGTACTTC
TRBD1	NA	TRBV2	TRBJ1-3	CASSDPRTGDGNTIYF	TGTGCCAGCAGTGATCCCAGGACAGGGGATGGAAACACCATATATTTT
TRBD1	NA	TRBV4-3	TRBJ2-7	CASSQDKGQGFAYEQYF	TGCGCCAGCAGCCAAGATAAGGGACAGGGCTTCGCCTACGAGCAGTACTTC
NA	NA	TRBV6-5	TRBJ2-3	CASSYAPGRSTDTQYF	TGTGCCAGCAGTTACGCCCCGGGGAGGAGCACAGATACGCAGTATTTT
NA	NA	TRBV5-6	TRBJ2-7	CASELYRVHEQYF	TGTGCCAGCGAACTTTATCGGGTTCACGAGCAGTACTTC
NA	NA	TRBV6-5	TRBJ2-1	CASSYVNFHNEQFF	TGTGCCAGCAGTTACGTAAACTTCCACAATGAGCAGTTCTTC
NA	NA	TRBV4-1	TRBJ2-5	CASSQEVTPQETQYF	TGCGCCAGCAGCCAAGAAGTTACTCCGCAAGAGACCCAGTACTTC
NA	NA	TRBV14	TRBJ2-5	CASSHRETQYF	TGTGCCAGCAGCCACAGAGAGACCCAGTACTTC
NA	NA	TRBV4-3	TRBJ1-2	CASSQDRTAIYGYTF	TGCGCCAGCAGCCAAGACAGAACAGCCATCTATGGCTACACCTTC
TRBD2	NA	TRBV5-6	TRBJ2-1	CASSEGTSGESFF	TGTGCCAGCAGCGAAGGGACTAGCGGGGAATCTTTCTTC
TRBD1	NA	TRBV11-2	TRBJ2-7	CASSLSWGGQGSSYEQYF	TGTGCCAGCAGCTTATCCTGGGGGGGACAGGGGTCCTCCTACGAGCAGTACTTC
NA	once	TRBV13	TRBJ2-7	CASSLGSSYEQYF	TGTGCCAGCAGCTTAGGGTCGTCCTACGAGCAGTACTTC
NA	few	TRBV4-3	TRBJ2-5	CASSRLGGSVKQETQYF	TGCGCCAGCAGCCGCCTGGGGGGTAGCGTTAAACAAGAGACCCAGTACTTC
TRBD2	NA	TRBV6-1	TRBJ2-1	CASSESGGAGYEQFF	TGTGCCAGCAGTGAAAGCGGGGGGGCCGGATATGAGCAGTTCTTC
NA	NA	TRBV27	TRBJ2-1	CASSLLQGGNEQFF	TGTGCCAGCAGTTTACTACAGGGGGGGAATGAGCAGTTCTTC
NA	NA	TRBV5-1	TRBJ2-5	CASSLPQQGETQYF	TGCGCCAGCAGCTTGCCCCAACAGGGAGAGACCCAGTACTTC
TRBD1	NA	TRBV9	TRBJ2-7	CASSDGTDYEQYF	TGTGCCAGCAGCGATGGGACAGACTACGAGCAGTACTTC
TRBD1	few	TRBV7-9	TRBJ2-3	CASSEGQGAFTDTQYF	TGTGCCAGCAGCGAGGGACAGGGGGCGTTCACAGATACGCAGTATTTT
NA	NA	TRBV2	TRBJ1-3	CASREQAALGNTIYF	TGTGCCAGCAGGGAACAGGCCGCGCTAGGAAACACCATATATTTT
NA	few	TRBV29-1	TRBJ1-4	CSALTVVDEKLFF	TGCAGCGCCCTGACAGTAGTTGATGAAAAACTGTTTTTT
TRBD1	NA	TRBV27	TRBJ2-7	CASSLMPGTGAYEQYF	TGTGCCAGCAGTTTAATGCCCGGGACAGGGGCCTACGAGCAGTACTTC
NA	NA	TRBV5-6	TRBJ1-1	CASSLFTGWTEAFF	TGTGCCAGCAGCTTGTTTACAGGGTGGACTGAAGCTTTCTTT
NA	NA	TRBV5-6	TRBJ1-2	CASSPSPIGGYTF	TGTGCCAGCAGCCCCAGCCCAATCGGGGGCTACACCTTC
NA	NA	TRBV18	TRBJ2-7	CASSPADSSYEQYF	TGTGCCAGCTCACCAGCGGACAGCTCCTACGAGCAGTACTTC
NA	NA	TRBV29-1	TRBJ2-7	CSVSHISGAVEYEQYF	TGCAGCGTGTCCCACATTTCAGGGGCGGTTGAGTACGAGCAGTACTTC
TRBD2	NA	TRBV5-6	TRBJ2-7	CASSSGTSSSYEQYF	TGTGCCAGCAGCTCCGGGACTAGCAGCTCTTACGAGCAGTACTTC
NA	NA	TRBV28	TRBJ2-7	CASSFDSYEQYF	TGTGCCAGCAGTTTTGACAGCTACGAGCAGTACTTC
TRBD2	NA	TRBV19	TRBJ2-4	CASSIWRSLAGANKNIQYF	TGTGCCAGTAGTATCTGGAGGTCTCTAGCGGGGGCCAACAAAAACATTCAGTACTTC
NA	NA	TRBV4-1	TRBJ2-7	CASSQEITGLMYEQYF	TGCGCCAGCAGCCAAGAAATCACAGGGTTAATGTACGAGCAGTACTTC
TRBD2	NA	TRBV6-4	TRBJ2-7	CASSDLAGNEQYF	TGTGCCAGCAGTGACCTAGCGGGTAACGAGCAGTACTTC
NA	NA	TRBV7-9	TRBJ1-5	CASSLGGLGNQPQHF	TGTGCCAGCAGCTTAGGGGGCCTTGGGAATCAGCCCCAGCATTTT
NA	NA	TRBV7-9	TRBJ2-2	CASSLGLGSGTGELFF	TGTGCCAGCAGCTTAGGTCTAGGGAGTGGCACCGGGGAGCTGTTTTTT
NA	once	TRBV13	TRBJ2-7	CASSLAVPGADYEQYF	TGTGCCAGCAGCCTAGCGGTGCCAGGGGCGGACTACGAGCAGTACTTC
NA	once	TRBV2	TRBJ1-4	CASSEPGEVTNEKLFF	TGTGCCAGCAGTGAACCAGGGGAAGTGACTAATGAAAAACTGTTTTTT
TRBD2	NA	TRBV10-3	TRBJ2-1	CAISELLAGDNEQFF	TGTGCCATCAGTGAACTTCTAGCGGGGGACAATGAGCAGTTCTTC
NA	NA	TRBV5-6	TRBJ2-1	CASSSTGGNEQFF	TGTGCCAGCAGCTCGACAGGCGGCAATGAGCAGTTCTTC
TRBD2	few	TRBV5-1	TRBJ2-2	CASSFRGGSGELFF	TGCGCCAGCAGCTTCCGGGGGGGGTCCGGGGAGCTGTTTTTT